This TCR beta chain was captured in a study of shared clonotypes between healthy human individuals (dated by TCRdb to 2018 to 2021). In the study overall: The cohort comprised two women and a few men aged 18 to 49 years. Between about 0.85 and 9.5 billion PBMCs per donor were obtained by leukapheresis. To increase sequencing depth and limit assay-specific biases, TCR repertoire library preparation and sequencing were carried out by different laboratories using diverse techniques. For each donor, CD4 naive and CD4 memory were each given three plates, CD8 naive was given two plates, and CD8 memory was given one plate. To estimate repertoire size and how much clonotypes are shared between individuals, the study performed deep sequencing of blood TCR repertoires from 4 to 6 healthy adults.

The donors were healthy, HIV-negative adults who had no recently reported acute infections or vaccinations. Every donor was a Caucasian adult residing in Nashville, Tennessee, USA. CD4+ T cells were enriched by magnetic negative selection, after which naive cells were positively selected on CD45RA and the negative fraction was taken as the memory subset. After blood collection by leukapheresis, PBMCs were isolated using Ficoll-Histopaque density gradient centrifugation and then cryopreserved in the vapor phase of liquid nitrogen. Purity and quantity of every magnetically sorted T cell population were checked by analytical flow cytometry. Genomic DNA was isolated from each sorted fraction and quantified by UV absorbance on a Nanodrop 2000c. On the study overall, not on this receptor specifically: The genetic and exposure-history diversity represented was limited by the small number of donors. Even with the large sequencing depth, rarefaction of the sorted-subset datasets indicated that sequencing was incomplete. Sampling was restricted to blood, and TCR repertoires in tissues likely differ from the TCR repertoires found in blood. Compared with non-shared clonotypes, the clonotypes found in all four sorted-subset donors had higher generation probabilities. Larger estimated clonotype richness was generally found for naive subsets than for memory subsets. Across a handful of donors, around 5% of naive CD4, roughly 3.4% of naive CD8, about 2.3% of memory CD4, and around 0.4% of memory CD8 clonotypes were shared. Based on pairwise subsampling, the degree of clonotype sharing among donors was expected to be affected by sequencing depth.

Remarks on this clone: Its target antigen remains unknown. One base away there is no much larger clone; base qualities are not given.

Using the deep immunoSEQ assay, multiplex PCR amplified TCR CDR3 regions from genomic DNA. Extracted genomic DNA from each cell subset was spread evenly across all wells of several immunoSEQ 96-well plates, with each plate serving as a replicate. For sorted subsets, 200 ng of genomic DNA, equivalent to around 29,000 T cell genomes, went into each replicate PCR. Purified libraries were measured with a Qubit 3.0 fluorometer, size-checked on a Bioanalyzer 2100, and measured again with the KAPA Library Quantification kit. Every immunoSEQ 96-well plate was sequenced on a separate single-read 150-cycle Illumina NextSeq 550 flow cell. In the original analysis: Because the immunoSEQ output held only junctional sequences and lacked quality scores, the filtering could not match the filtering applied to full-length reads. Sequences were annotated with PyIR, a Python wrapper for IgBLAST v1.9, using IMGT germline references to assign V/J genes and CDR3. Any read was removed if the V/J assignment was weak (E-value above 1e-6), the CDR3 was missing, or the read contained stop codons, out-of-frame junctions, or ambiguous translated residues. A V3J clonotype was defined by an identical inferred V gene, J gene, and CDR3 amino acid sequence. Percentage overlap between repertoires was computed as shared unique clonotypes divided by the size of the smaller repertoire. Three approaches were used to assess repertoire richness: RTK rarefaction, the Chao1 estimator, and Recon v2.1 estimates of unobserved clonotypes. OLGA was used to compute generation probabilities for all TCRbeta clonotypes that the gDNA method yielded from a handful of donors. This is the immuneACCESS table as TCRdb keeps it, with only in-frame sequences that have V and J called. A part of the clones is gone; compared with another copy, unresolved V genes explain less than half, and the rest is unexplained. That table supplies the V and J calls and clone size; D and trimming were determined from the DNA. The sample table holds about 1 million clones, of which 65% to 75% were seen once. Clones ranked in the top ten supply approximately 1.5% of the sample.

V trim: 2 bases; J trim: 6 bases; unmatched bases: 4. Based on the germline V gene, the CDR1 and CDR2 sequences are SGHDT and YYEEEE. The CDR3 goes from the cysteine to the phenylalanine over 14 residues. Only the CDR3 DNA stays, 42 bases, in frame from base 1. This TCR derives from a man between 18 and 35 years old in good health. The rearranged segments are TRBV5-6 and TRBJ2-2, and 7 junction bases match TRBD1. The material sequenced was memory CD4+ T cells sorted from blood. The cell subset or site label, as the study defines it: CD45RA-negative fraction. The CDR3 corresponds to CASSLRQGSGELFF. Read as DNA, the sequence is TGTGCCAGCAGCTTAAGACAGGGATCCGGGGAGCTGTTTTTT. The variable domain in full, with residues beyond the CDR3 obtained from the reference TRBV5-6 and TRBJ2-2 genes, is DAGVTQSPTHLIKTRGQQVTLRCSPKSGHDTVSWYQQALGQGPQFIFQYYEEEERQRGNFPDRFSGHQFPNYSSELNVNALLLGDSALYLCASSLRQGSGELFFGEGSRLTVL.